One sample yielded the 13 T cell receptor beta chains listed below, sequenced in a study of blood T cell repertoires in COVID-19. TCRdb keeps only in-frame clones here, not all; method: immunoSEQ multiplex PCR. The repertoire holds about 120,000 clones, with 70% to 80% as singletons. Sequencing was done on a sample of peripheral blood. The receptors were sampled from a human donor in a cohort sampled during active COVID-19.

In this sample, this clone turned up once. The CDR3: CASGNPRDTLERGYTF. As DNA, the CDR3 is TGTGCTAGTGGAAACCCCCGGGACACCCTAGAGAGGGGCTACACCTTC. This rearrangement joins TRBV12-5 to TRBJ1-2; a weak D match, TRBD1 (6 bases). The CDR3 sequence is 16 residues long. The germline V and J ends were trimmed by 6 bases and 8 bases, with 25 bases remaining between them. Germline V gene data show CDR1 as LGHNT and CDR2 as FRNRAP.

The genes are TRBV19 and TRBJ2-7; 9 positions agree with TRBD2. J lost 2 bases, V lost 6 bases, and 8 bases had no gene match. This CDR3 is 15 amino acids long. CDR1 is LNHDA, CDR2 SQIVND, per germline (reference sequence). As DNA, the CDR3 is TGTGCCAGTAGCGCGACTAGCGGAAATGCCTACGAGCAGTACTTC. Encoded protein: CASSATSGNAYEQYF.

J is TRBJ1-1 and V is TRBV4-2; TRBD1 aligns across 7 bases. V lost 3 bases and J lost 4; bases outside the gene matches: 2. Germline-derived CDR1 and CDR2 are LGHNA and YNFKEQ. The CDR3 runs 13 residues. The CDR3 DNA follows: TGTGCCAGCAGCCAGAACAGGGGCACTGAAGCTTTCTTT. Its protein product is CASSQNRGTEAFF.

V gene TRBV6-5 combines with J gene TRBJ1-6; D not certain. CDR3 length equals 13 residues. Trimming cost V 8 bases and J 2 bases, with 7 bases left between them. From germline, CDR1 is MNHEY and CDR2 SVGAGI. The CDR3 sequence: CASAGTYNSPLHF. The DNA for the CDR3 is TGTGCCAGCGCGGGGACCTATAATTCACCCCTCCACTTT.

The CDR3, as DNA: TGTGCCAGCGCCAAGCTCTACGAGCAGTACTTC. Its protein product is CASAKLYEQYF. The chain couples TRBV28 to TRBJ2-7; D not resolved. Germline V lookup: CDR1 MDHEN, CDR2 SYDVKM. This CDR3 spans 11 amino acids. Trimming took off 8 bases at V and 3 bases at J, with 8 bases between the two ends.

V gene TRBV28 combines with J gene TRBJ2-7, with TRBD2 matching over 14 bases. The CDR3 sequence is 16 residues long. V was clipped by 3 bases and J by 7 bases; unmatched bases: 8. The germline V gene encodes CDR1 MDHEN and CDR2 SYDVKM. CDR3 DNA sequence: TGTGCCAGCAGTTTCCTGGGACTAGCGGGAGTCGGGGAGCAGTACTTC. Protein product: CASSFLGLAGVGEQYF.

The V and J genes are TRBV7-9 and TRBJ2-7; 15 bases are shared with TRBD2. Germline V gives CDR1 SEHNR, CDR2 FQNEAQ (reference sequence). V lost 5 bases and J lost 5; bases outside the gene matches: 7. The CDR3 is made up of 16 amino acids. CDR3: CASSEGLAGGPDEQYF. CDR3 nucleotide sequence: TGTGCCAGCAGCGAGGGACTAGCGGGAGGCCCCGACGAGCAGTACTTC.

The V gene is TRBV6-5, the J gene TRBJ2-1, with 12 bases lining up with TRBD1. CDR1 is MNHEY and CDR2 is SVGAGI in the germline V gene. The CDR3 is made up of 14 amino acids. V trimming: 6 bases; J trimming: 9 bases; junction bases outside the gene matches: 6. CDR3 DNA: TGTGCCAGCAGCCCGGGACAGGGGGCCGGTGAGCAGTTCTTC. Translation: CASSPGQGAGEQFF.

This chain joins TRBV11-3 and TRBJ2-7, with 12 bases that match TRBD2. The CDR3 runs to 16 residues. From germline, CDR1 is SGHNT and CDR2 YENEEA. V trimming: 1 base; J trimming: 7 bases; junction bases outside the gene matches: 8. CDR3 sequence (DNA): TGTGCCAGCAGCTTAGTCAAGGGACTAGCGGGTCAGGAGCAGTACTTC. Residues: CASSLVKGLAGQEQYF.

This clone was observed at least ten times. V is TRBV7-9 and J is TRBJ1-2; tentative D call: TRBD1 (5 bases). CDR1 and CDR2 (germline): SEHNR, FQNEAQ (reference sequence). Trimming took 0 bases from V and 3 from J, leaving 14 bases between them. CDR3 length equals 16 residues. The CDR3 here is CASSLAMKGRDYGYTF. Written as DNA, the CDR3 is TGTGCCAGCAGCTTAGCTATGAAGGGGAGGGACTATGGCTACACCTTC.

This chain uses TRBV4-1 with TRBJ2-7; D unresolved. V dropped 2 bases and J dropped 2 bases, with 13 bases sitting between them. Germline V gene lookup returns CDR1 MGHRA and CDR2 YSYEKL. The CDR3 totals 15 residues. The CDR3 reads CASSQTVAATYEQYF. The CDR3 nucleotides are TGCGCCAGCAGCCAAACTGTGGCGGCGACCTACGAGCAGTACTTC.

The chain links TRBV6-4 to TRBJ1-1; 12 bases line up with TRBD1. Germline V gene data show CDR1 as MRHNA and CDR2 as SNTAGT. The ends lost 2 bases at V and 0 bases at J; junction bases unmatched: 1. The CDR3 contains 16 residues. CDR3 region: CASSDRDRGLNTEAFF. In DNA, the CDR3 is TGTGCCAGCAGTGACAGGGACAGGGGGCTGAACACTGAAGCTTTCTTT.

J is TRBJ1-1 and V is TRBV14; D ambiguous. This CDR3 spans 16 amino acids. The V and J ends lost 0 bases and 0 bases respectively, with 11 bases between them. The germline V gene has CDR1 SGHDN and CDR2 FVKESK. CDR3 sequence (DNA): TGTGCCAGCAGCCAAGATGGATACAGAATGAACACTGAAGCTTTCTTT. Residues: CASSQDGYRMNTEAFF.